The clone carrying this TCR beta chain was detected only once. Generated by immunoSEQ multiplex PCR, the TCRdb table keeps only in-frame clones and is missing some. The sample includes fewer than 120,000 clones, roughly 92% seen only once; the top ten take more than 2%. This entry belongs to a study of T cell responses to AZD1222 COVID-19 vaccine. In germline, CDR1 is SEHNR, CDR2 FQNEAQ (reference sequence). The CDR3 is 13 amino acids. V was trimmed by 2 bases and J by 6 bases, leaving 8 bases between them. The chain combines TRBV7-9 with TRBJ1-3; D is ambiguous. The clonotype comes from an adult who received the AZD1222 COVID-19 vaccine. The sequencing used peripheral blood, collected 28 days after the second AZD1222 dose. CDR3: CASSLFALNTIYF. CDR3 in DNA: TGTGCCAGCAGCTTATTTGCCCTAAACACCATATATTTT.